The rows below give T cell receptor beta chains drawn from one sample of a study of cytomegalovirus exposure and HLA in healthy donors. The repertoire was sequenced with immunoSEQ multiplex PCR; TCRdb's copy has only in-frame clones and lacks some. Among about 64,000 clones listed, 55% to 70% were seen once. The sequencing sample was made of PBMCs. Receptor source: a woman aged 50 to 60 in good health and CMV-seronegative. The CDR3 runs from the conserved cysteine through the conserved F or W. A D gene is named only where the DNA matches it firmly. Clone size is shown for a subset of rows, as once, few, many or a class of expanded clone.

>TRBJ1-1|few|TRBD1|TRBV6-4
TGTGCCAGCAGTGACTCGACGGGCAGGGGGGTGGCTTTCTTT
CASSDSTGRGVAFF
>TRBJ2-5|.|.|TRBV7-7
TGTGCTAGCAGCTTAGAAGGGGGGGTAGCCCAGTACTTC
CASSLEGGVAQYF
>TRBJ1-2|.|.|TRBV11-2
TGTGCCAGCAGCCCAGGGCTCGACTATGGCTACACCTTC
CASSPGLDYGYTF
>TRBJ2-7|.|TRBD1|TRBV4-3
TGCGCCAGCAGCCAAGATGTTCGTGGCAGGGGGAACGAGCAGTACTTC
CASSQDVRGRGNEQYF
>TRBJ1-1|.|TRBD1|TRBV27
TGTGCCAGCATTGGAATTGGAGGGGGCAGAGGCACTGAAGCTTTCTTT
CASIGIGGGRGTEAFF
>TRBJ2-1|few|TRBD2|TRBV7-2
TGTGCCAGCACCTCTAGCGGGAGTATCTACAATGAGCAGTTCTTC
CASTSSGSIYNEQFF
>TRBJ2-1|few|TRBD1|TRBV19
TGTGCCAGTACGGGACAGGGGATATACGAGCAGTTCTTC
CASTGQGIYEQFF
>TRBJ1-5|once|.|TRBV4-1
TGCGCCAGCAGCCAAGATTGGGCAGTCGTAGGCGTTAGCAATCAGCCCCAGCATTTT
CASSQDWAVVGVSNQPQHF
>TRBJ2-2|.|.|TRBV7-9
TGTGCCAGCAGCTACAATACAAACACCGGGGAGCTGTTTTTT
CASSYNTNTGELFF
>TRBJ1-4|few|.|TRBV18
TGTGCCAGCTCACCTCAGGGGTACGAAAAACTGTTTTTT
CASSPQGYEKLFF